The clone carrying this TCR beta chain was detected only a few times. The antigen is not known. Trimming removed 6 bases from V and 6 bases from J; junction bases left unmatched: 2. This CDR3 comprises 13 residues. Per germline, CDR1 MNHEY and CDR2 SVGAGI. The data belong to a study of T cell repertoires in cytomegalovirus infection. In the study overall: It was recently identified HLA-C-restricted and well-studied HLA-B-restricted CMV epitopes that the study used.

MiXCR was run by TCRdb on the reads, yielding one entry per CDR3 protein. The sample gives hundreds of thousands of distinct CDR3 sequences, around a third of which show up once; about a sixth is in the top ten. This sequence originates from a human donor in good health (CMV status not recorded). Some clones in this sample may be carry-over from other donors' samples. V is TRBV6-5 and J is TRBJ2-2, with 9 bases aligning to TRBD2. The specimen was cultured PBMCs, collected from culture after CMV antigen stimulation. This chain's CDR3 is CASSGTSPGELFF. The DNA for the CDR3 is TGTGCCAGCAGCGGGACTAGCCCCGGGGAGCTGTTTTTT.